The rows below give T cell receptor beta chains drawn from one sample of a study of neurological immune-mediated disorders. TCRdb recomputed calls from the 5' RACE reads with MiXCR, one row per CDR3 protein. The sample lists approximately 82,000 distinct CDR3 sequences, approximately 13% occurring once. Sequenced sample: PBMCs. The receptors shown here come from a female donor with HTLV-1-associated myelopathy (HAM/TSP). The CDR3 runs from the conserved cysteine through the conserved F or W. A D gene is named only where the DNA matches it firmly. Size values are once, few and many counts, or a class for expanded clones, and some rows have none.

clone size	V gene	CDR3 length	D gene	J gene	CDR3 protein	CDR3 DNA
many	TRBV20-1	18	TRBD1	TRBJ1-3	CSARTFLPGQGTGNTIYF	TGCAGTGCTCGAACCTTTCTCCCGGGACAGGGAACGGGAAACACCATATATTTT
NA	TRBV5-1	16	TRBD1	TRBJ1-2	CASSTSTGSLTYGYTF	TGCGCCAGCAGCACTTCGACAGGGTCCCTTACCTATGGCTACACCTTC
many	TRBV12-3/TRBV12-4	14	NA	TRBJ2-5	CASSPGGSSETQYF	TGTGCCAGCAGCCCCGGGGGATCCTCAGAGACCCAGTACTTC
many	TRBV6-5	14	TRBD1	TRBJ2-7	CASSRDRASYEQYF	TGTGCCAGCAGTCGGGACAGGGCCTCCTACGAGCAGTACTTC
many	TRBV3-1	15	NA	TRBJ1-1	CASSQARSENTEAFF	TGTGCCAGCAGCCAAGCAAGGAGCGAGAACACTGAAGCTTTCTTT
many	TRBV7-2	13	NA	TRBJ2-1	CASSSGSYNEQFF	TGTGCCAGCAGCTCGGGCAGTTACAATGAGCAGTTCTTC
many	TRBV29-1	13	NA	TRBJ2-4	CSVEQAGRNIQYF	TGCAGCGTAGAACAGGCTGGGCGAAACATTCAGTACTTC
many	TRBV5-1	15	TRBD1	TRBJ2-7	CASSSGTAITYEQYF	TGCGCCAGCAGCTCCGGGACAGCGATAACCTACGAGCAGTACTTC
many	TRBV4-2	15	TRBD1	TRBJ2-3	CASSQVGTVTDTQYF	TGTGCCAGCAGCCAAGTGGGGACAGTAACAGATACGCAGTATTTT
many	TRBV5-1	15	TRBD2	TRBJ2-1	CASSEQGLAGNEQFF	TGCGCCAGCAGCGAACAGGGCCTAGCGGGTAATGAGCAGTTCTTC
NA	TRBV19	12	NA	TRBJ2-5	CASRDALETQYF	TGTGCCAGTCGAGACGCATTAGAGACCCAGTACTTC
many	TRBV9	18	NA	TRBJ2-1	CASSVAFGTESSYNEQFF	TGTGCCAGCAGCGTAGCCTTCGGGACCGAGAGCTCCTACAATGAGCAGTTCTTC
many	TRBV2	13	NA	TRBJ2-1	CASTAPEYNEQFF	TGTGCCAGCACCGCCCCTGAATACAATGAGCAGTTCTTC
NA	TRBV4-1	18	NA	TRBJ2-7	CASSQDAWGRPSSYEQYF	TGCGCCAGCAGCCAAGATGCTTGGGGCAGGCCATCCTCCTACGAGCAGTACTTC
NA	TRBV2	16	TRBD1	TRBJ2-7	CASSEASPGQIYEQYF	TGTGCCAGCAGTGAAGCGTCCCCGGGACAGATCTACGAGCAGTACTTC
NA	TRBV4-1	12	NA	TRBJ2-7	CASRSDSYEQYF	TGCGCCAGCCGTTCTGACAGCTACGAGCAGTACTTC
many	TRBV5-6	16	NA	TRBJ2-7	CASSLAPDVAVYEQYF	TGTGCCAGCAGCTTGGCGCCTGACGTGGCAGTTTACGAGCAGTACTTC
many	TRBV7-8	14	NA	TRBJ2-5	CASSLGSGVETQYF	TGTGCCAGCAGCTTAGGTTCTGGGGTAGAGACCCAGTACTTC
many	TRBV10-3	15	NA	TRBJ1-5	CAISEEGFSNQPQHF	TGTGCCATCAGTGAGGAGGGGTTTAGCAATCAGCCCCAGCATTTT
many	TRBV5-1	18	NA	TRBJ1-2	CASSLARGGALGNYGYTF	TGCGCCAGCAGCTTGGCCCGAGGAGGGGCCCTTGGAAATTATGGCTACACCTTC
many	TRBV3-1	15	NA	TRBJ2-7	CASSQVPREGYEQYF	TGTGCCAGCAGCCAAGTCCCTCGGGAAGGCTACGAGCAGTACTTC
many	TRBV3-1	13	NA	TRBJ1-6	CASSQVGVPPLHF	TGTGCCAGCAGCCAAGTAGGGGTTCCACCCCTCCACTTT
many	TRBV20-1	14	TRBD1	TRBJ2-7	CSATSGTGDYEQYF	TGCAGTGCTACGTCCGGGACAGGGGACTACGAGCAGTACTTC
NA	TRBV20-1	12	NA	TRBJ2-1	CSADEGYNEQFF	TGCAGTGCTGATGAGGGTTACAATGAGCAGTTCTTC
many	TRBV20-1	15	TRBD1	TRBJ1-5	CSADRGQDGNQPQHF	TGCAGTGCTGACAGGGGGCAGGATGGCAATCAGCCCCAGCATTTT
many	TRBV5-1	15	NA	TRBJ2-1	CASSLEGSGYNEQFF	TGCGCCAGCAGCTTGGAAGGGTCGGGGTACAATGAGCAGTTCTTC
many	TRBV5-1	15	TRBD1	TRBJ2-5	CASSLGFRGQETQYF	TGCGCCAGCAGCTTGGGCTTCAGGGGGCAAGAGACCCAGTACTTC
many	TRBV21-1	17	NA	TRBJ1-2	CASSKAPLGGRLVGYTF	TGTGCCAGCAGCAAAGCCCCACTGGGGGGGCGATTAGTTGGCTACACCTTC
many	TRBV5-1	14	NA	TRBJ1-2	CASSLEGGPNGYTF	TGCGCCAGCAGCTTGGAGGGCGGACCTAACGGCTACACCTTC
many	TRBV6-2/TRBV6-3	17	TRBD2	TRBJ2-1	CASSYPSGGGDSNEQFF	TGTGCCAGCAGTTACCCTAGCGGGGGGGGCGATTCAAATGAGCAGTTCTTC
many	TRBV6-1	17	TRBD2	TRBJ2-3	CASSPYFSGDLADTQYF	TGTGCCAGCAGTCCTTATTTTAGCGGGGATCTTGCAGATACGCAGTATTTT
few	TRBV24-1	15	NA	TRBJ2-4	CATSDRDGYKNIQYF	TGTGCCACCAGTGACAGGGACGGATACAAAAACATTCAGTACTTC
many	TRBV6-1	16	TRBD1	TRBJ2-7	CASSDFPDREAYEQYF	TGTGCCAGCAGTGATTTCCCGGACAGGGAAGCCTACGAGCAGTACTTC
NA	TRBV25-1	14	NA	TRBJ1-1	CASLSQGGYTEAFF	TGTGCCAGCCTTTCACAGGGAGGGTACACTGAAGCTTTCTTT
many	TRBV5-1	12	NA	TRBJ2-7	CASSSKGYEQYF	TGCGCCAGCAGCTCGAAGGGCTACGAGCAGTACTTC
few	TRBV2	15	TRBD1	TRBJ2-7	CASSVGQGVVYEQYF	TGTGCCAGCAGTGTAGGACAGGGTGTCGTCTACGAGCAGTACTTC
many	TRBV4-1	16	NA	TRBJ2-5	CASSQEKGGGAETQYF	TGCGCCAGCAGCCAAGAGAAAGGCGGGGGCGCGGAGACCCAGTACTTC
many	TRBV27	16	TRBD2	TRBJ2-1	CASRAGLAETYNEQFF	TGTGCCAGCAGGGCCGGACTAGCGGAGACCTACAATGAGCAGTTCTTC
many	TRBV7-9	16	TRBD1	TRBJ2-3	CASSRGQGDYTDTQYF	TGTGCCAGCAGCAGGGGACAGGGGGATTACACAGATACGCAGTATTTT
many	TRBV5-6	12	TRBD2	TRBJ2-7	CASSSGLDEQYF	TGTGCCAGCAGCTCGGGACTAGACGAGCAGTACTTC
many	TRBV7-9	17	NA	TRBJ2-1	CASSRPGADGSYNEQFF	TGTGCCAGCAGCCGTCCCGGGGCCGATGGGTCCTACAATGAGCAGTTCTTC
many	TRBV5-1	18	TRBD2	TRBJ2-1	CASSPFPREGSSYNEQFF	TGCGCCAGCAGCCCATTTCCCAGGGAGGGTAGCTCCTACAATGAGCAGTTCTTC